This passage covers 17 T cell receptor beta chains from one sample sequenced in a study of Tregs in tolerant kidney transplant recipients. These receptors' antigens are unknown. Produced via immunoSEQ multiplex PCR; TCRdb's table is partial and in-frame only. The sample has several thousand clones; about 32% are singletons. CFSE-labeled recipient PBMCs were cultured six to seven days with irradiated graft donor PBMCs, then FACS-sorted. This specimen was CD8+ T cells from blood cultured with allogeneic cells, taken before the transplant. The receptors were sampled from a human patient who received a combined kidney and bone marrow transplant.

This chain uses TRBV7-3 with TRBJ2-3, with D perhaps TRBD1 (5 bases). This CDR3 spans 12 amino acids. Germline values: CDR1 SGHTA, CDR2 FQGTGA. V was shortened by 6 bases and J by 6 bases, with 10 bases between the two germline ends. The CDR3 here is CASRGAGDTQYF. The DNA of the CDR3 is TGTGCCAGCAGAGGGGCCGGGGATACGCAGTATTTT. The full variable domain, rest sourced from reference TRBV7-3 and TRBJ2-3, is GAGVSQTPSNKVTEKGKYVELRCDPISGHTALYWYRQSLGQGPEFLIYFQGTGAADDSGLPNDRFFAVRPEGSVSTLKIQRTERGDSAVYLCASRGAGDTQYFGPGTRLTVL.

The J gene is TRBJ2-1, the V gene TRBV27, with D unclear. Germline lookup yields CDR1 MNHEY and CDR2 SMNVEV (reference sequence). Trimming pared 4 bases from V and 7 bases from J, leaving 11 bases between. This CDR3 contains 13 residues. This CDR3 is CASSYSIVNEQFF. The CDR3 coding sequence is TGTGCCAGCAGTTACTCTATCGTGAATGAGCAGTTCTTC.

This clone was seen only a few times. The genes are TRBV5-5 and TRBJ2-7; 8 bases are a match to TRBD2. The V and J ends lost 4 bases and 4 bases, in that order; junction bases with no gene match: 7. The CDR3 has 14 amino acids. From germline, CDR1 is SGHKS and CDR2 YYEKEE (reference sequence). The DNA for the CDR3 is TGTGCCAGCAGCAGAACGGGAGGGCCTTACGAGCAGTACTTC. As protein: CASSRTGGPYEQYF.

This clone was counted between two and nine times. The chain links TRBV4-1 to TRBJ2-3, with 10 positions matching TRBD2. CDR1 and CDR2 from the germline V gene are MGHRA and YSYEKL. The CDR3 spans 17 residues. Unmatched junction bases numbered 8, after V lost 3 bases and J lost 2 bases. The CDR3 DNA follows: TGCGCCAGCAGCCAGCCCCTAGCGGGAGACGACACAGATACGCAGTATTTT. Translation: CASSQPLAGDDTDTQYF.

The CDR3: CASSLPPDGGATDTQYF. CDR3 nucleotides: TGTGCCAGCAGCTTACCCCCCGACGGGGGGGCCACAGATACGCAGTATTTT. V and J are TRBV7-6 and TRBJ2-3; 8 bases agree with TRBD2. Germline CDR1 SGHVS, CDR2 FNYEAQ. The CDR3 is 17 residues long. With V trimmed by 2 bases and J by 2 bases, 9 bases remained unmatched.

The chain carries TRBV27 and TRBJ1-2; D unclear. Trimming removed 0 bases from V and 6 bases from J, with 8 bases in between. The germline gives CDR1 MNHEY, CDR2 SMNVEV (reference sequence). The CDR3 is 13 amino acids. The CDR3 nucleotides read TGTGCCAGCAGTTTATCGTCGGGAAATGGCTACACCTTC. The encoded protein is CASSLSSGNGYTF.

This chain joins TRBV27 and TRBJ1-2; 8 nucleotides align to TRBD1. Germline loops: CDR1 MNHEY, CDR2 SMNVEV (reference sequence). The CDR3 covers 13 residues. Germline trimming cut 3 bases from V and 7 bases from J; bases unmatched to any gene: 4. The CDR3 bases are TGTGCCAGCAGTTTCGGGACAGGAAGTGGCTACACCTTC. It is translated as CASSFGTGSGYTF.

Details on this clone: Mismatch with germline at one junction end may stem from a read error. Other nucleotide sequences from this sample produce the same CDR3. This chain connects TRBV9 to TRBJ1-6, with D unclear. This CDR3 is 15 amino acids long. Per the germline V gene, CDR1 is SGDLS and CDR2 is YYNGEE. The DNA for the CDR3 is TGTGCCAGCAGCGTAGTCGATTCTGCTAATTCGCCCCTCCACTTT. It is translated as CASSVVDSANSPLHF.

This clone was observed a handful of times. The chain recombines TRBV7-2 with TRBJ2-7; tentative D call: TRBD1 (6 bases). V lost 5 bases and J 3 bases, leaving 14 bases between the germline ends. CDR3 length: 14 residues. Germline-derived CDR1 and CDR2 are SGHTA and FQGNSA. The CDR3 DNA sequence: TGTGCCAGCAGCGCCGGGACACGGATCTACGAGCAGTACTTC. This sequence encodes CASSAGTRIYEQYF.

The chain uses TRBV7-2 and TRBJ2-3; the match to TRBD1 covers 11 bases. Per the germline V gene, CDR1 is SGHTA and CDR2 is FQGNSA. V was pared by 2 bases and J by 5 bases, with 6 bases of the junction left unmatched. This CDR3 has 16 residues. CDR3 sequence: CASSLRGGQGGDTQYF. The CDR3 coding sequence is TGTGCCAGCAGCTTAAGAGGGGGACAGGGGGGAGATACGCAGTATTTT.

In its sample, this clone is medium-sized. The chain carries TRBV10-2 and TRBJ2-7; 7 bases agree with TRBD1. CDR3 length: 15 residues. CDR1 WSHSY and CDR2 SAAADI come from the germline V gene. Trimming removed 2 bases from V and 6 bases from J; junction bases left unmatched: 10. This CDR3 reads CASSELPTGLSEQYF. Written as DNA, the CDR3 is TGCGCCAGCAGTGAGCTACCGACAGGGCTCAGCGAGCAGTACTTC.

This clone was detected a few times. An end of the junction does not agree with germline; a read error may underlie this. The CDR3 loop is CASSIAYNSPLHF. The CDR3 bases are TGTGCCAGTAGTATAGCCTATAATTCCCCCCTCCACTTT. The rearrangement uses TRBV19 and TRBJ1-6; D not resolved. Germline CDR1 is LNHDA and CDR2 is SQIVND (reference sequence). The CDR3 totals 13 residues.

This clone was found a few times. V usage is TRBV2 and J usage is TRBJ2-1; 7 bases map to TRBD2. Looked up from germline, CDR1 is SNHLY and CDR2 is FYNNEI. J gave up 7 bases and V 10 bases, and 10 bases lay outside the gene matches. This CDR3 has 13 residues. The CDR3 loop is CAMRRGSRNEQFF. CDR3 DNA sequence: TGTGCCATGCGGCGGGGGTCTAGGAATGAGCAGTTCTTC. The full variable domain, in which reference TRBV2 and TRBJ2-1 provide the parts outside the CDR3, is EPEVTQTPSHQVTQMGQEVILRCVPISNHLYFYWYRQILGQKVEFLVSFYNNEISEKSEIFDDQFSVERPDGSNFTLKIRSTKLEDSAMYFCAMRRGSRNEQFFGPGTRLTVL.

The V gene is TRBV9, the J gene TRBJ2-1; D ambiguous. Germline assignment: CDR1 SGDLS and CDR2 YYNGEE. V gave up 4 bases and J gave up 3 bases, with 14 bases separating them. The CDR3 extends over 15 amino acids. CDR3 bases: TGTGCCAGCAGCCCCTTGGGCGTTCTCTACAATGAGCAGTTCTTC. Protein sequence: CASSPLGVLYNEQFF.

The CDR3 spells CASRRGYSNQPQHF. As DNA, the CDR3 is TGTGCCAGCAGGAGAGGATATAGCAATCAGCCCCAGCATTTT. The chain joins TRBV27 to TRBJ1-5, with no clear D. CDR3 length equals 14 residues. CDR1 and CDR2 (germline): MNHEY, SMNVEV (reference sequence). Trimming took 6 bases from V and 0 from J, leaving 9 bases between them.

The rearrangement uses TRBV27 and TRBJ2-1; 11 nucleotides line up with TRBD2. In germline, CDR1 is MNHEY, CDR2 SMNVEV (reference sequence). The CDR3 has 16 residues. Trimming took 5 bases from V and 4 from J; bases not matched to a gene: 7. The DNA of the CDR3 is TGTGCCAGCAGTCTCCTCCTAGCGGGAGGTTACAATGAGCAGTTCTTC. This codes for CASSLLLAGGYNEQFF.

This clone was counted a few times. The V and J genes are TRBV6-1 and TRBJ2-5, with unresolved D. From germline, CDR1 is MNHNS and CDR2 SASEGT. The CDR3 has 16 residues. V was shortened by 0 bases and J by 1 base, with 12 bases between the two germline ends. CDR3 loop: CASSEAGAAVQETQYF. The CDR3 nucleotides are TGTGCCAGCAGTGAAGCCGGCGCGGCAGTCCAAGAGACCCAGTACTTC.